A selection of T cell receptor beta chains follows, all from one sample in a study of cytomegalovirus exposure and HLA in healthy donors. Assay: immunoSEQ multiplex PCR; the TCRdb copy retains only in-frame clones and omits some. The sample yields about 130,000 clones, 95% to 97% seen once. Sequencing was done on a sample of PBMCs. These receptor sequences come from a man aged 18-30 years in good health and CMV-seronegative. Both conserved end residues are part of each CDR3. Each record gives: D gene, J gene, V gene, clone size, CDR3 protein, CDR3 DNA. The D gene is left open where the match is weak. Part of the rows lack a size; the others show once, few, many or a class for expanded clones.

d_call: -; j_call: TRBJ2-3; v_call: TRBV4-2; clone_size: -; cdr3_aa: CASSQEAQLDWQRAQYF; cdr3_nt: TGTGCCAGCAGCCAAGAGGCCCAACTAGATTGGCAGAGGGCGCAGTATTTT
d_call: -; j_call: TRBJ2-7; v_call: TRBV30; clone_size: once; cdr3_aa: CAWSVGGTSLEQYF; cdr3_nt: TGTGCCTGGAGTGTAGGCGGGACGTCCCTCGAGCAGTACTTC
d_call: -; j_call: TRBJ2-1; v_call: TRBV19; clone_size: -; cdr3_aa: CASSLQRTNNEQFF; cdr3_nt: TGTGCCAGTAGTCTACAGCGGACCAACAATGAGCAGTTCTTC
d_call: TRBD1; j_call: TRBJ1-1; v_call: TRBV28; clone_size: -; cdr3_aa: CASSPGTGTANTEAFF; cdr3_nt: TGTGCCAGCAGTCCCGGCACCGGGACAGCGAACACTGAAGCTTTCTTT
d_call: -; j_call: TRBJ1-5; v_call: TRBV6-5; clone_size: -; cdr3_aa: CASREQGNQPQHF; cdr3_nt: TGTGCCAGCAGGGAACAGGGAAATCAGCCCCAGCATTTT
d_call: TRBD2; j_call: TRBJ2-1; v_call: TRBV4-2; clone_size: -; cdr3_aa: CASSQENGRGYNEQFF; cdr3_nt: TGTGCCAGCAGCCAAGAAAACGGGAGGGGGTACAATGAGCAGTTCTTC
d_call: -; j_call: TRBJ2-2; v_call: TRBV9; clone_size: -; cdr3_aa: CASSVGLTSGGELFF; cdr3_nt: TGTGCCAGCAGCGTAGGACTGACGAGCGGCGGGGAGCTGTTTTTT
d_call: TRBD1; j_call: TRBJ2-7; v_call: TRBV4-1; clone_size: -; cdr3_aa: CASSQKTGTYEQYF; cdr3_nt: TGCGCCAGCAGCCAGAAGACAGGGACCTACGAGCAGTACTTC
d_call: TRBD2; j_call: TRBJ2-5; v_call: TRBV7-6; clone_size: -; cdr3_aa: CASSLALAAGGGETQYF; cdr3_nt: TGTGCCAGCAGCTTAGCCCTGGCAGCGGGAGGCGGGGAGACCCAGTACTTC
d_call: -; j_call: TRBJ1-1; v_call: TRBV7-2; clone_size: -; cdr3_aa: CASSLDRQTEGFF; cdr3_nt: TGTGCCAGCAGCCTCGACAGGCAGACTGAAGGTTTCTTT
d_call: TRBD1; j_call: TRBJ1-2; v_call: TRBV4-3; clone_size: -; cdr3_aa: CASSPMTGAYGRDGYTF; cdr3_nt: TGCGCCAGCAGCCCAATGACAGGGGCTTACGGGAGAGATGGCTACACCTTC
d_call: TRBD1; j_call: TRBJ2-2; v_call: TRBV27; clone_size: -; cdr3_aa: CASSLYRGTVGELFF; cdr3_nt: TGTGCCAGCAGTTTATACAGGGGGACGGTCGGGGAGCTGTTTTTT
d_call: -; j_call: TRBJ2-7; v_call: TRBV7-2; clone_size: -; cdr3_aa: CASSLGAGPLYEQYF; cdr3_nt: TGTGCCAGCAGCTTAGGGGCGGGACCCCTCTACGAGCAGTACTTC
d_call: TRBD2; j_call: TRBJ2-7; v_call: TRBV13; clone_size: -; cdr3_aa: CASSLGRLAGGEQYF; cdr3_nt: TGTGCCAGCAGCTTAGGCCGGCTAGCGGGAGGCGAGCAGTACTTC
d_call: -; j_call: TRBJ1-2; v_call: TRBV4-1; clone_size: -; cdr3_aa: CASSQEGTWGYTF; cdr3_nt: TGCGCCAGCAGCCAAGAGGGGACTTGGGGCTACACCTTC
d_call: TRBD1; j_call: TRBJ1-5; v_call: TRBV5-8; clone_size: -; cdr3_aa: CASSSRTGLGSNQPQHF; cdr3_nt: TGTGCCAGCAGCTCCAGGACAGGGTTGGGTAGCAATCAGCCCCAGCATTTT
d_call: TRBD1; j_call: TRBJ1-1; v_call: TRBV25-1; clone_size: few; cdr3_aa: CASSGTGRGTEAFF; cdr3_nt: TGTGCCAGCAGTGGGACAGGGCGGGGCACTGAAGCTTTCTTT
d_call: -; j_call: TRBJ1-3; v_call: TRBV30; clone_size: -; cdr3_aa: CAWRHIRDRARGNTIYF; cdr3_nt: TGTGCCTGGAGACACATCCGGGATCGGGCGCGTGGAAACACCATATATTTT
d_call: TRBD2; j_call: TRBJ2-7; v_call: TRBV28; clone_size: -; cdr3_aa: CASSLGLAAYEQYF; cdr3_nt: TGTGCCAGCAGTTTAGGGCTAGCGGCCTACGAGCAGTACTTC
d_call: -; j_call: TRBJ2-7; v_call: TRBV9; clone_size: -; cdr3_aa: CASSVEGRGYEQYF; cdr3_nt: TGTGCCAGCAGCGTAGAAGGCCGCGGCTACGAGCAGTACTTC
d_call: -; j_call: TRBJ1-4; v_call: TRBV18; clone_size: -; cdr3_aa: CASSLQGRSATNEKLFF; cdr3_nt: TGTGCCAGCTCACTTCAGGGAAGGTCAGCAACTAATGAAAAACTGTTTTTT
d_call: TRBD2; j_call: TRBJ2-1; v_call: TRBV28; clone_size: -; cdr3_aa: CASTRTGGLYNEQFF; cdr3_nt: TGTGCCAGCACCCGGACGGGAGGGCTCTACAATGAGCAGTTCTTC
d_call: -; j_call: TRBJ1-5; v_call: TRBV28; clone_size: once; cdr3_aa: CASSLRGDQPQHF; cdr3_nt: TGTGCCAGCAGTTTACGGGGTGATCAGCCCCAGCATTTT
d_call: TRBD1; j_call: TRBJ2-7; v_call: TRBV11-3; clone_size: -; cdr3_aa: CASSLPKGTGVREQYF; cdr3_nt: TGTGCCAGCAGCTTACCGAAAGGGACAGGGGTTAGGGAGCAGTACTTC
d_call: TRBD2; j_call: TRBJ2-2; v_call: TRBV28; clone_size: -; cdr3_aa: CASSKSGSGNTGELFF; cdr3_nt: TGTGCCAGCAGCAAGAGCGGGAGCGGGAACACCGGGGAGCTGTTTTTT
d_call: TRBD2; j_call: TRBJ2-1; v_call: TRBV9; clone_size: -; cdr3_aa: CASSPGLALNEQFF; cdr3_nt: TGTGCCAGCAGCCCAGGACTAGCCCTGAATGAGCAGTTCTTC
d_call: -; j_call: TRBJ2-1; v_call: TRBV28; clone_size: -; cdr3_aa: CATVPRNNEQFF; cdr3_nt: TGTGCCACCGTCCCGAGGAACAATGAGCAGTTCTTC
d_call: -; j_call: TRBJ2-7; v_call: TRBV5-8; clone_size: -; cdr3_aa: CASRWGRNEQYF; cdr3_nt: TGTGCCAGCAGATGGGGGAGGAACGAGCAGTACTTC
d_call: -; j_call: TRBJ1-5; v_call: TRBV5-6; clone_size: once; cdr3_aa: CASSFRQSSNQPQHF; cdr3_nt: TGTGCCAGCAGCTTCCGACAGAGTAGCAATCAGCCCCAGCATTTT
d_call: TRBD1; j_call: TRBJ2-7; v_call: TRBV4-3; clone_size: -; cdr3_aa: CASSQDRTGATYEQYF; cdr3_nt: TGCGCCAGCAGCCAAGATCGGACAGGGGCCACCTACGAGCAGTACTTC
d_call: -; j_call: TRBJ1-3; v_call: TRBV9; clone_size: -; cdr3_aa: CASSVFTGEGFSGNTIYF; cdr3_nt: TGTGCCAGCAGCGTGTTCACGGGGGAGGGCTTCTCTGGAAACACCATATATTTT
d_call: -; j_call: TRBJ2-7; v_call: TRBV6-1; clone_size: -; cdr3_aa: CASSEGSHPSYEQYF; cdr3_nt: TGTGCCAGCAGTGAGGGCAGCCACCCGTCGTACGAGCAGTACTTC
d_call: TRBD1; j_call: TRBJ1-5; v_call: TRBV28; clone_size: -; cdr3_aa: CASRWTGDDQPQHF; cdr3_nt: TGTGCCAGCAGGTGGACAGGGGACGATCAGCCCCAGCATTTT
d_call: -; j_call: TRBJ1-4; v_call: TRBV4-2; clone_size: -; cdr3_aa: CASSQSVATNEKLFF; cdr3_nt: TGTGCCAGCAGCCAATCCGTTGCAACTAATGAAAAACTGTTTTTT
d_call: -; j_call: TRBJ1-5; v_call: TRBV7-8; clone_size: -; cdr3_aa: CASSLGGLLSNQPQHF; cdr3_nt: TGTGCCAGCAGCTTAGGGGGACTCCTTAGCAATCAGCCCCAGCATTTT
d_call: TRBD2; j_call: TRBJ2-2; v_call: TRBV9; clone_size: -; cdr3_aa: CASSVVASGTGELFF; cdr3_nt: TGTGCCAGCAGCGTAGTGGCTAGCGGGACCGGGGAGCTGTTTTTT
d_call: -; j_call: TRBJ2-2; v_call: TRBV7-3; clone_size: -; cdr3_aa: CASSLTGAGTGELFF; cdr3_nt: TGTGCCAGCAGCTTAACCGGAGCCGGGACCGGGGAGCTGTTTTTT
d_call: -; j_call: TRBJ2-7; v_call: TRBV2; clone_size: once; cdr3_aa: CASSVEGASPYEQYF; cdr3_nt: TGTGCCAGCAGTGTGGAGGGGGCCAGCCCCTACGAGCAGTACTTC
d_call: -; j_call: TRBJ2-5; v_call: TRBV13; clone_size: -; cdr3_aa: CASSSIDPTGTQYF; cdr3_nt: TGTGCCAGCAGCTCTATTGATCCTACCGGGACCCAGTACTTC
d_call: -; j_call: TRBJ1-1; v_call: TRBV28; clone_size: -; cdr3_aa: CASSLKTANTEAFF; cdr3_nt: TGTGCCAGCAGTCTGAAGACAGCCAACACTGAAGCTTTCTTT